This T cell receptor beta chain originates from a study of blood T cell repertoires in COVID-19. Study as a whole: Acute-phase and convalescent COVID-19 samples originated in the United States, Italy and Spain.

The CDR3 is 15 residues long. Germline V gives CDR1 SGHTA, CDR2 FQGNSA. With 7 bases clipped from V and 6 bases from J, the junction kept 11 bases outside the gene matches. Per the study methods: Researchers report that nucleated cell counts were estimated from reference gene primer amplification. Libraries were prepared by immunoSEQ multiplex PCR; TCRdb keeps only in-frame clonotypes and omits some of them. The V and J calls and clone size come from that table; D and trimming were worked out from the DNA. Among over 200,000 clones listed, 87% were seen once. The sample taken for sequencing was peripheral blood. This clonotype was sampled from a woman between 18 and 29 years old who had recovered from COVID-19. The V gene is TRBV7-2, the J gene TRBJ2-1; 8 positions agree with TRBD2. CDR3 protein: CASIEDGTSGNEQFF. The CDR3 bases are TGTGCCAGCATCGAAGACGGGACTAGTGGCAATGAGCAGTTCTTC.